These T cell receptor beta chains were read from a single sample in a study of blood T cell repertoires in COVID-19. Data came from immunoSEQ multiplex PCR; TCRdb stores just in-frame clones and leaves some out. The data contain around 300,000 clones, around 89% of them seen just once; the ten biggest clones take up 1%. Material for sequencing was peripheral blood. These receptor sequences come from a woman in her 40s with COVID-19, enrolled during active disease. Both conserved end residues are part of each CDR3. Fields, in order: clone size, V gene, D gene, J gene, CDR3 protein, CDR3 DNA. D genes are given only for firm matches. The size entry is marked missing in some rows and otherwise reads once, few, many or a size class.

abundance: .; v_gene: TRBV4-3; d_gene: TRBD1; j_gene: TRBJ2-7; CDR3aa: CASSQGPGQGIYEQYF; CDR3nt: TGCGCCAGCAGCCAGGGACCGGGACAGGGAATTTACGAGCAGTACTTC
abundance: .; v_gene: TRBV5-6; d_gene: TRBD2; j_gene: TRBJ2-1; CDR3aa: CASSLAGGIYNEQFF; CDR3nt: TGTGCCAGCAGCTTAGCGGGGGGAATCTACAATGAGCAGTTCTTC
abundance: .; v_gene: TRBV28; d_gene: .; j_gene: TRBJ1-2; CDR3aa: CASSFSTEYYGYTF; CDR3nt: TGTGCCAGCAGTTTCTCAACAGAGTACTATGGCTACACCTTC
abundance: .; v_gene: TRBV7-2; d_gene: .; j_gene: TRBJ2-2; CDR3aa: CASRGGLNTGELFF; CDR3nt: TGTGCCAGCAGGGGGGGACTGAACACCGGGGAGCTGTTTTTT
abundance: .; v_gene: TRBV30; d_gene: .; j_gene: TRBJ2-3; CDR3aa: CAWSVQRDTQYF; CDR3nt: TGTGCCTGGAGTGTACAGCGGGATACGCAGTATTTT
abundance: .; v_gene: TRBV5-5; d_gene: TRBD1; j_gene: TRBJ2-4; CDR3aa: CASSAWDRAENIQYF; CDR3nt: TGTGCCAGCAGCGCGTGGGACAGGGCCGAAAACATTCAGTACTTC
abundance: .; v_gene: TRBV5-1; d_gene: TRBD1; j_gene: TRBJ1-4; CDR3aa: CASSSNRGGNEKLFF; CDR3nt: TGCGCCAGCAGCTCTAACAGGGGGGGAAATGAAAAACTGTTTTTT
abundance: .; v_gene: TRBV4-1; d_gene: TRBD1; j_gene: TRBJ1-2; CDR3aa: CASSQVRGNRGLNYGYTF; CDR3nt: TGCGCCAGCAGCCAAGTTAGGGGTAACAGGGGGCTTAACTATGGCTACACCTTC
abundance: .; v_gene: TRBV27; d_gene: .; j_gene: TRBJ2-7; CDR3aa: CASSLQGPRVEQYF; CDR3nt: TGTGCCAGCAGTCTACAGGGACCGAGGGTCGAGCAGTACTTC
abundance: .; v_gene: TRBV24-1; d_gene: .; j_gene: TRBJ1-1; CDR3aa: CATRDQVNTEAFF; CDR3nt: TGTGCCACCAGGGATCAGGTGAACACTGAAGCTTTCTTT
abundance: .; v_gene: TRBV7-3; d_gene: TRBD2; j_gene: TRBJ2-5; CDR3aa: CASSLRVGSGKEETQYF; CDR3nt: TGTGCCAGCAGCTTAAGGGTGGGGAGCGGGAAGGAAGAGACCCAGTACTTC
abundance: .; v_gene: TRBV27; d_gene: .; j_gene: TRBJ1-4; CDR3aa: CASSSFGATNEKLFF; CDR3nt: TGTGCCAGCAGTTCCTTCGGTGCAACTAATGAAAAACTGTTTTTT
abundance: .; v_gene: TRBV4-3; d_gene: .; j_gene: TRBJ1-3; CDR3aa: CASSQSLPAGAVPGNTIYF; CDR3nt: TGCGCCAGCAGCCAATCCCTCCCGGCAGGGGCAGTACCTGGAAACACCATATATTTT
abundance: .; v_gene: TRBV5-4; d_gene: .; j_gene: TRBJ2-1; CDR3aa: CASSYGAGLPYNEQFF; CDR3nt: TGTGCCAGCAGCTATGGTGCGGGGCTTCCCTACAATGAGCAGTTCTTC
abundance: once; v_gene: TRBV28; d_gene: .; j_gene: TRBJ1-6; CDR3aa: CASSVQRPNSPLHF; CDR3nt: TGTGCCAGCAGCGTACAGAGACCTAATTCACCCCTCCACTTT
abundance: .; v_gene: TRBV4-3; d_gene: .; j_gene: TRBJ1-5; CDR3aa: CASSQERDSNQPQHF; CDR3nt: TGCGCCAGCAGCCAAGAACGAGATAGCAATCAGCCCCAGCATTTT
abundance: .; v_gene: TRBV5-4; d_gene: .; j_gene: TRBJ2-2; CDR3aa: CASSLRGGNTGELFF; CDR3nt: TGTGCCAGCAGCTTGAGAGGCGGGAACACCGGGGAGCTGTTTTTT
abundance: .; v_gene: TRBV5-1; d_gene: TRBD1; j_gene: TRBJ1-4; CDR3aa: CASSMVQGAREKLFF; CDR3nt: TGCGCCAGCAGCATGGTACAGGGGGCGAGGGAAAAACTGTTTTTT
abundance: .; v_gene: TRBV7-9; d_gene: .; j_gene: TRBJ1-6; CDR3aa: CASSSSLGLINSPLHF; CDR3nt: TGTGCCAGCTCATCGTCCCTGGGGCTTATAAATTCACCCCTCCACTTT
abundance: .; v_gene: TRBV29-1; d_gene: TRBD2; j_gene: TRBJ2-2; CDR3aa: CSVGGLAGGPGTGELFF; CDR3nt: TGCAGCGTTGGGGGACTAGCGGGAGGGCCTGGCACCGGGGAGCTGTTTTTT
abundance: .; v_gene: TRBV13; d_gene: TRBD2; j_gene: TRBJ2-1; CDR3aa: CASSTRTSGSNEQFF; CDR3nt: TGTGCCAGCAGCACTCGGACTAGCGGGAGCAATGAGCAGTTCTTC
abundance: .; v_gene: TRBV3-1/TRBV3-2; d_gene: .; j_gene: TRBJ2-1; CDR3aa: CASSQELEAVEQFF; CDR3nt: TGTGCCAGCAGCCAAGAGTTGGAGGCCGTTGAGCAGTTCTTC
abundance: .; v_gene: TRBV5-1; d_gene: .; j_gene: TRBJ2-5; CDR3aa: CASSPRGRPERETQYF; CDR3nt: TGCGCCAGCAGCCCGCGGGGACGTCCCGAGCGGGAGACCCAGTACTTC
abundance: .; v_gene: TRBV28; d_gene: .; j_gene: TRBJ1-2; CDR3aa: CASNPSHTGGYTF; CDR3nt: TGTGCCAGCAATCCGTCCCACACGGGAGGCTACACCTTC
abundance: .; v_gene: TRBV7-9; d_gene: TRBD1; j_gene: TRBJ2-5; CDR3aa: CASSPRLSRDRGRETQYF; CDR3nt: TGTGCCAGCAGCCCCCGTTTAAGCCGGGACAGGGGGCGAGAGACCCAGTACTTC
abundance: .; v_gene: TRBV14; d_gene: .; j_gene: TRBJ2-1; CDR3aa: CASSQERRNEQFF; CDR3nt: TGTGCCAGCAGCCAAGAGAGGCGGAATGAGCAGTTCTTC
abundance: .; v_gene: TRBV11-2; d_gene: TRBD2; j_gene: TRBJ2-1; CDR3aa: CASSFGLAGYNEQFF; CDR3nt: TGTGCCAGCAGCTTTGGACTAGCGGGATACAATGAGCAGTTCTTC
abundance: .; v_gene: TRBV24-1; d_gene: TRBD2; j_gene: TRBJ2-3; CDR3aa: CATSAREGSTDTQYF; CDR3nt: TGTGCCACCAGTGCCCGGGAGGGGAGTACAGATACGCAGTATTTT
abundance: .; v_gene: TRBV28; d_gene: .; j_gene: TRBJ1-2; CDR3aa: CATGDNPNYGYTF; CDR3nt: TGTGCCACCGGGGACAACCCTAACTATGGCTACACCTTC
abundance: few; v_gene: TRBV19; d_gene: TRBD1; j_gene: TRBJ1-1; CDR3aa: CASMRRTGGIMNTEAFF; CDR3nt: TGTGCCAGTATGAGAAGGACAGGGGGCATAATGAACACTGAAGCTTTCTTT
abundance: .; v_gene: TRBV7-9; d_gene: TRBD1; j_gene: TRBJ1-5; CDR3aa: CASSLYGTGWDGPQHF; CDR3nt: TGTGCCAGCAGCTTATACGGGACAGGATGGGACGGGCCCCAGCATTTT
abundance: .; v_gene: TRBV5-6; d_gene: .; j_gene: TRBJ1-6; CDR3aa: CASSDVLAGLNSPLHF; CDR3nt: TGTGCCAGCAGCGACGTCTTGGCAGGTCTTAATTCACCCCTCCACTTT
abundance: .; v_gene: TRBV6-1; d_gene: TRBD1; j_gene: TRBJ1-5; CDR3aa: CASSEATGLWQPQHF; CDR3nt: TGTGCCAGCAGTGAAGCGACAGGGCTTTGGCAGCCCCAGCATTTT
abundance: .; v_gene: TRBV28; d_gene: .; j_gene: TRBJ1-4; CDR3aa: CASSPTGLNEKLFF; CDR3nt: TGTGCCAGCAGCCCGACAGGTTTAAATGAAAAACTGTTTTTT
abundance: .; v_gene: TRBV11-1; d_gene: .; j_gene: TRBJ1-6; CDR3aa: CASSLAQTNSPLHF; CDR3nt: TGTGCCAGCAGCTTAGCGCAGACAAACTCACCCCTCCACTTT
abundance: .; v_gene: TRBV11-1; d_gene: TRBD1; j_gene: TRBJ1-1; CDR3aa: CASSTADRANTEAFF; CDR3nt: TGTGCCAGCAGCACCGCGGACAGGGCGAACACTGAAGCTTTCTTT
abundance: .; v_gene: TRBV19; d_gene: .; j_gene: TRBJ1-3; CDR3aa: CASSIGLTGGGNTIYF; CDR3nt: TGTGCCAGTAGTATAGGGCTGACAGGAGGCGGAAACACCATATATTTT
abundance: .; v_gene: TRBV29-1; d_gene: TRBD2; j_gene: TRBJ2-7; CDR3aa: CSVVVAGDEQYF; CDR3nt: TGCAGCGTTGTAGTGGCGGGAGACGAGCAGTACTTC
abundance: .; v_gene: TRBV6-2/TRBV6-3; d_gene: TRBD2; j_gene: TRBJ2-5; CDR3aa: CASSRTSGGPGETQYF; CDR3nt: TGTGCCAGCAGCCGGACTAGCGGGGGGCCCGGGGAGACCCAGTACTTC
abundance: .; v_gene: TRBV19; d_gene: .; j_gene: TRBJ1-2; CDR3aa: CASSPEGMKGYTF; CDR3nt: TGTGCCAGTAGTCCAGAGGGAATGAAAGGCTACACCTTC
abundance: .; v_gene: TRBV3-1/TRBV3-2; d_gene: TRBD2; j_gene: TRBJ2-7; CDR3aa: CASSLLGGGLSYEQYF; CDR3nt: TGTGCCAGCAGCCTTCTCGGCGGGGGGCTCTCTTACGAGCAGTACTTC
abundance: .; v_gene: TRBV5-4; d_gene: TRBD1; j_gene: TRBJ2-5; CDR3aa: CASRSTGGRETQYF; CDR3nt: TGTGCCAGCAGATCTACAGGGGGCAGGGAGACCCAGTACTTC
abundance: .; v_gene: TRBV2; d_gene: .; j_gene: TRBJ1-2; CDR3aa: CASTPGDYGYTF; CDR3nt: TGTGCCAGCACCCCAGGGGACTATGGCTACACCTTC
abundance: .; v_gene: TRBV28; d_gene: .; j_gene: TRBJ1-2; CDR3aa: CASSFGGSHLWDGYTF; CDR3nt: TGTGCCAGCAGTTTCGGAGGGAGCCACCTTTGGGATGGCTACACCTTC
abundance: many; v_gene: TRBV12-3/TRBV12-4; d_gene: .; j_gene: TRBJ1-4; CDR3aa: CASSPGWEEKLFF; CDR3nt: TGTGCCAGCAGCCCAGGGTGGGAAGAAAAACTGTTTTTT
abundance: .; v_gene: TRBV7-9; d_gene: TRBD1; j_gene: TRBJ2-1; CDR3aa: CASSIGTGGSYNEQFF; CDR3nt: TGTGCCAGCAGCATAGGGACAGGGGGCTCCTACAATGAGCAGTTCTTC
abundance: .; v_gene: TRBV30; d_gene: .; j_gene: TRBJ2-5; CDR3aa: CACRGWQLKGETQYF; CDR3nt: TGTGCCTGTCGGGGGTGGCAGCTAAAGGGAGAGACCCAGTACTTC
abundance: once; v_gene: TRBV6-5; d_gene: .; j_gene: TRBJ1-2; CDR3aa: CASSLHWDMNYGYTF; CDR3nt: TGTGCCAGCAGTTTACACTGGGACATGAACTATGGCTACACCTTC
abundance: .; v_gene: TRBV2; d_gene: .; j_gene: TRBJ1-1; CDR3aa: CASSDQTGTEAFF; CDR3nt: TGTGCCAGCAGTGACCAGACAGGCACTGAAGCTTTCTTT
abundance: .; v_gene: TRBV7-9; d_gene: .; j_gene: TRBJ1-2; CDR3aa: CASSAGNYGYTF; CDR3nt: TGTGCCAGCAGTGCGGGCAACTATGGCTACACCTTC
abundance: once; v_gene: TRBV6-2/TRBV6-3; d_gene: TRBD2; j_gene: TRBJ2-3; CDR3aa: CASSYEAGGTDTQYF; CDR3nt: TGTGCCAGCAGTTACGAAGCGGGGGGCACAGATACGCAGTATTTT
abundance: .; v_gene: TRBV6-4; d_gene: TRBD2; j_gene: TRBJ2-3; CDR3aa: CASSSGTSGRSTDTQYF; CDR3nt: TGTGCCAGCAGTTCTGGGACTAGCGGGAGATCCACAGATACGCAGTATTTT
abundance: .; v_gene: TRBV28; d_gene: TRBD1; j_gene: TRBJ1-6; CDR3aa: CASSLSKGARNSPLHF; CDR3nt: TGTGCCAGCTCCCTTTCCAAGGGGGCGCGAAATTCACCCCTCCACTTT
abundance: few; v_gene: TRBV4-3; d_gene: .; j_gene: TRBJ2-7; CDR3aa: CASSQLGGGPYEQYF; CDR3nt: TGCGCCAGCAGCCAGTTGGGGGGAGGCCCCTACGAGCAGTACTTC
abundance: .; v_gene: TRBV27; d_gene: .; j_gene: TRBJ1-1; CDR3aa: CASSFLGRAATEAFF; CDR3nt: TGTGCCAGCAGTTTCCTGGGCAGGGCGGCCACTGAAGCTTTCTTT
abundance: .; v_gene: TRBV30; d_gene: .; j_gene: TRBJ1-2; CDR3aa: CAWSTSGPIYGYTF; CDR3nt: TGTGCCTGGAGTACGTCAGGGCCGATCTATGGCTACACCTTC
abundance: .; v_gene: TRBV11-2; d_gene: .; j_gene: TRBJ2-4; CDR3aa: CASSPPGGRTKNIQYF; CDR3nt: TGTGCCAGCAGCCCACCGGGGGGCAGAACCAAAAACATTCAGTACTTC
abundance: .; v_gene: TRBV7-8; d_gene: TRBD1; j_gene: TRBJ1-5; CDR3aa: CASSPDRGPDQPQHF; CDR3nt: TGTGCCAGCAGCCCGGACAGGGGGCCAGATCAGCCCCAGCATTTT
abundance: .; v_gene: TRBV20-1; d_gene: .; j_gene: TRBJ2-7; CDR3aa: CSARGSYEQYF; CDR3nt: TGCAGTGCTAGGGGCAGCTACGAGCAGTACTTC
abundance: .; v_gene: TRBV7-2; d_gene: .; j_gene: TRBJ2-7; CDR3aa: CASSLDRASYEQYF; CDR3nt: TGTGCCAGCAGCTTAGACAGGGCCTCCTACGAGCAGTACTTC